The 13 T cell receptor beta chains reported below all come from one sample, sequenced in a study of blood T cell repertoires in COVID-19. Some clones are missing from TCRdb's copy, which holds only in-frame ones; the method was immunoSEQ multiplex PCR. The table records about 260,000 clones, approximately 84% of them present only once. The sample comprised peripheral blood. The source is a woman of 80 years or more with acute or convalescent COVID-19.

The count of this clone is one. V and J are TRBV28 and TRBJ2-1; TRBD1 is a possible D gene (5 bases). V dropped 2 bases and J dropped 15 bases, with 20 bases sitting between them. Germline V gene lookup returns CDR1 MDHEN and CDR2 SYDVKM. There are 14 residues in the CDR3. The CDR3 nucleotides read TGTGCCAGCAGTTTAACAGCAGGGCCGACGGTGCCGTTCTTC. Translation: CASSLTAGPTVPFF.

V and J are TRBV3-1 (or the pseudogene TRBV3-2) and TRBJ2-5; TRBD2 might be the D (5 bases). With 1 base removed from V and 9 bases from J, the gap between germline ends came to 18 bases. The CDR3 sequence is 15 residues long. Germline CDR1 reads LGHDT; CDR2 reads YNNKEL (reference sequence). DNA for the CDR3: TGTGCCAGCAGCCAAGCGTTTGGAACTCCCGGGGCCCAGTACTTC. It encodes CASSQAFGTPGAQYF.

This clone has a single count. The chain combines TRBV7-9 with TRBJ2-5; 8 bases are shared with TRBD2. CDR3 size: 15 residues. Germline V gene sequence: CDR1 SEHNR, CDR2 FQNEAQ (reference sequence). With 1 base clipped from V and 2 bases from J, the junction kept 3 bases outside the gene matches. This CDR3 reads CASSLDPGGQETQYF. The CDR3 region has the DNA TGTGCCAGCAGCTTAGATCCGGGAGGGCAAGAGACCCAGTACTTC.

The rearrangement links TRBV7-2 to TRBJ2-7, with 9 nucleotides matching TRBD2. The CDR3 length is 15 residues. The J segment lost 3 bases and the V segment lost 1 base, leaving 4 bases of the junction unmatched. The germline CDR1 and CDR2 sequences are SGHTA and FQGNSA. The CDR3 coding sequence is TGTGCCAGCAGCTTAGATCTAGCGGGGAGCTACGAGCAGTACTTC. Protein sequence: CASSLDLAGSYEQYF.

The CDR3 DNA reads TGTGCCAGCAGTTACTCGAGCCGGGAAGCTTTCTTT. Translation: CASSYSSREAFF. The chain combines TRBV6-2 or TRBV6-3 with TRBJ1-1; D is unclear. This CDR3 has 12 amino acids. The germline V and J ends were trimmed by 0 bases and 8 bases, with 7 bases remaining between them. Per germline, CDR1 MNHEY and CDR2 SVGEGT.

This chain links TRBV2 with TRBJ1-4; D gene unclear. This CDR3 spans 12 amino acids. Germline assignment: CDR1 SNHLY and CDR2 FYNNEI. V lost 11 bases, J lost 3 bases, and 10 bases lay in between. The CDR3 bases are TGTGCCGGGAGAATCCCTAATGAAAAACTGTTTTTT. The encoded protein is CAGRIPNEKLFF.

The V gene is TRBV7-9, the J gene TRBJ2-2, with D possibly matching TRBD2 (5 bases). Germline loops: CDR1 SEHNR, CDR2 FQNEAQ (reference sequence). The V and J ends lost 2 bases and 5 bases respectively, with 12 bases between them. The CDR3 sequence is 15 residues long. The CDR3 nucleotides read TGTGCCAGCAGCTTACTAGCCTTTTCGACCGGGGAGCTGTTTTTT. Translating gives CASSLLAFSTGELFF. Variable domain in full (rest from reference TRBV7-9 and TRBJ2-2): DTGVSQNPRHKITKRGQNVTFRCDPISEHNRLYWYRQTLGQGPEFLTYFQNEAQLEKSRLLSDRFSAERPKGSFSTLEIQRTEQGDSAMYLCASSLLAFSTGELFFGEGSRLTVL.

The genes are TRBV7-5 and TRBJ1-2; the DNA was not used to check the table's D call, TRBD1. TRBV7-5 is a listed pseudogene. CDR3 length: 13 residues. The CDR3 DNA reads TGTGCCAGAAGCAGGGCCCTTGACAGAACGTATGCCTTC. Translation: CARSRALDRTYAF.

V usage is TRBV6-5 and J usage is TRBJ2-5; D is possibly TRBD1 (6 bases). Looked up from germline, CDR1 is MNHEY and CDR2 is SVGAGI. This CDR3 is 13 amino acids long. V was cut by 8 bases and J by 5 bases, with 15 bases left in between. Here the CDR3 DNA reads TGTGCCAGCCTGGGACAAGTGGGGGAGACCCAGTACTTC. Encoded protein: CASLGQVGETQYF.

This chain uses TRBV7-3 with TRBJ1-6; D gene unclear. This CDR3 is 13 amino acids long. Germline CDR1 is SGHTA and CDR2 is FQGTGA. The V and J ends lost 6 bases and 8 bases respectively, with 11 bases between them. CDR3 sequence reads: CASSLERDSPLHF. DNA for the CDR3: TGTGCCAGCAGTCTGGAGCGGGATTCACCCCTCCACTTT. Drawing the rest from reference TRBV7-3 and TRBJ1-6, the complete variable domain is GAGVSQTPSNKVTEKGKYVELRCDPISGHTALYWYRQSLGQGPEFLIYFQGTGAADDSGLPNDRFFAVRPEGSVSTLKIQRTERGDSAVYLCASSLERDSPLHFGNGTRLTVT.

The chain carries TRBV20-1 and TRBJ2-7; 8 bases agree with TRBD2. This CDR3 is 15 amino acids long. V shed 6 bases, J shed 4 bases, and the junction held 14 bases outside the gene matches. The germline V gene encodes CDR1 DFQATT and CDR2 SNEGSKA (reference sequence). For the CDR3, the DNA is TGCAGTGCGAGTGGAGAAGCTAGCGGGCTATACGAGCAGTACTTC. It codes for CSASGEASGLYEQYF.

Only a few counts were recorded for this clone. V is TRBV12-3 or TRBV12-4 and J is TRBJ2-7; no clear D gene. V lost 2 bases and J 4 bases, leaving 6 bases between the germline ends. The CDR3 consists of 12 residues. CDR3 loop: CASSLSQYEQYF. The CDR3 DNA reads TGTGCCAGCAGTTTATCCCAGTACGAGCAGTACTTC.

This sequence joins TRBV10-2 and TRBJ1-5, with 7 positions matching TRBD1. V lost 6 bases, J lost 3 bases, and 8 bases stayed unmatched. Germline CDR1 WSHSY, CDR2 SAAADI. This CDR3 has 15 amino acids. CDR3 amino acids: CASRVDRSSNQPQHF. The CDR3 DNA is TGCGCCAGCAGGGTGGACAGGTCTTCCAATCAGCCCCAGCATTTT.